Detailed here is one TCR beta chain. This entry is derived from a study of graft-versus-host responses after intestinal transplantation. Study details: Multivisceral, liver-intestinal, or isolated intestinal transplants were given to recipients.

Each mixed lymphocyte reaction held some 200,000 CFSE-labeled responders and some 200,000 irradiated violet-dye-labeled stimulators. The CDR3 spans 17 residues. Repertoires were generated with immunoSEQ multiplex PCR, while TCRdb's copy carries only in-frame clones and drops some. The sample shows about 6,800 clones, 20% to 30% of them seen only once. V is TRBV8-2 and J is TRBJ2-6. TRBV8-2 is designated a pseudogene. The source was alloreactive CD4+ T cells from a mixed lymphocyte reaction culture, collected before intestinal transplant. This sample's subset: CFSE-low proliferating T cells sorted from roughly 6-day pre-transplant mixed lymphocyte reaction (GvH or HvG direction). The TCR originated in a human patient who received an intestinal transplant. This CDR3 reads CGTAPKITQSRANVLTF. Written as DNA, the CDR3 is TGTGGCACGGCTCCGAAGATAACACAAAGTCGGGCCAACGTCCTGACTTTC.